The clone carrying this T cell receptor (beta chain) was observed a handful of times. As yet, its antigen is unknown. The data stem from a study of beta chain features in type 1 diabetes. Overall study findings and caveats: Within each of all four CD4+ subsets, Type 1 diabetes patients had TCRB CDR3s that were moderately but significantly shorter. Type 1 diabetes patients showed fewer insertions and more deletions at VDJ junctions.

Expressed TCRB transcripts were sequenced because the isolated RNA had all been reverse transcribed beforehand. The method was immunoSEQ multiplex PCR; TCRdb's version includes in-frame clones alone and lacks a portion of them. The table shows 310,000 or so clones, with approximately 15% occurring only once. One heparinised draw, averaging around 120 mL, was taken per donor. CD4+ naive, central memory, regulatory and stem cell-like memory subsets were isolated by sorting on CD45RO/CCR7/CD25/CD127/CD95/CD27. Looked up from germline, CDR1 is LNHDA and CDR2 is SQIVND (reference sequence). The CDR3 is 15 amino acids. V was cut by 6 bases and J by 6 bases, with 18 bases left in between.

This chain uses TRBV19 with TRBJ1-5; unclear D gene. The receptor was isolated from a man aged 18 to 29 with type 1 diabetes. Sample: naive CD4+ T cells from blood. The CDR3 loop reads CASRAEGSVGQPQHF. The CDR3 DNA is TGTGCCAGTAGAGCCGAGGGCTCGGTAGGTCAGCCCCAGCATTTT.